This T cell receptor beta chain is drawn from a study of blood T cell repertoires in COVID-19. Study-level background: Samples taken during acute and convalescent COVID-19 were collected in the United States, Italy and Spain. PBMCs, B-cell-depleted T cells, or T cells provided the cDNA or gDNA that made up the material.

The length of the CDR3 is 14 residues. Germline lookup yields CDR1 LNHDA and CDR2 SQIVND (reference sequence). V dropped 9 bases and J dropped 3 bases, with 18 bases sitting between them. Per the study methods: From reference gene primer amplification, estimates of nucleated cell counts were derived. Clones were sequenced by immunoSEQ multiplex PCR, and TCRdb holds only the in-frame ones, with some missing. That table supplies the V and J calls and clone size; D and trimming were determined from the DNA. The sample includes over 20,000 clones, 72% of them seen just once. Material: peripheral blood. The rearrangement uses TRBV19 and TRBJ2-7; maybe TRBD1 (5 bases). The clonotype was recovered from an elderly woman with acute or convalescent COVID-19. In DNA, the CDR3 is TGTGCCAGATGCAGGGTCGCACGCTGCTACGAGCAGTACTTC. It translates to CARCRVARCYEQYF.